The 6 T cell receptor beta chains below all came from one sample that was sequenced in a study of yellow fever vaccine responses in identical twins. TCRdb re-derived calls from the RT-PCR reads in MiXCR, one entry per CDR3 protein. Found here are roughly 10,000 distinct CDR3 sequences, over 65% of them singletons; the top ten hold approximately 2%. Material: T cells from blood (PBMCs), unsorted or a sorted subset (not recorded which), obtained before or after yellow fever vaccination (not recorded which). The receptors stem from a woman aged 18-29 years who received the yellow fever vaccine.

V is TRBV5-5 and J is TRBJ1-2; TRBD1 matches at 9 bases. The CDR3 runs 17 residues. From germline, CDR1 is SGHKS and CDR2 YYEKEE (reference sequence). V dropped 3 bases and J dropped 5; count of bases not matched to a gene: 14. CDR3 DNA sequence: TGTGCCAGCAGCTGGGGAAAAACAGGGGGCGAGGCATATGGCTACACCTTC. It yields the protein CASSWGKTGGEAYGYTF.

This clonotype was detected a few times. The chain couples TRBV3-1 to TRBJ2-1, with D tentatively TRBD2 (5 bases). Germline V lookup: CDR1 LGHDT, CDR2 YNNKEL (reference sequence). The CDR3 is made up of 14 amino acids. V lost 7 bases and J 0 bases, leaving 10 bases between the germline ends. This CDR3 reads CASNHAGSYNEQFF. CDR3 in DNA: TGTGCCAGCAACCATGCGGGCTCCTACAATGAGCAGTTCTTC.

The genes are TRBV4-1 and TRBJ1-5; D is unclear. Germline assignment: CDR1 MGHRA and CDR2 YSYEKL. The CDR3 is 16 residues long. The germline V and J ends were trimmed by 6 bases and 1 base, with 16 bases remaining between them. This CDR3 is CASRLTDTLSNQPQHF. CDR3 DNA: TGCGCCAGCAGACTAACCGACACCCTGAGCAATCAGCCCCAGCATTTT.

V gene TRBV11-2 combines with J gene TRBJ2-2; D is unresolved. V dropped 6 bases and J dropped 2 bases, with 4 bases sitting between them. The CDR3 covers 12 residues. Germline V gene data show CDR1 as SGHAT and CDR2 as FQNNGV. The CDR3 DNA is TGTGCCAGCAGGATTAACACCGGGGAGCTGTTTTTT. Translation: CASRINTGELFF.

This clonotype is large by share. The V gene is TRBV29-1, the J gene TRBJ2-7, with D hard to call. Germline V gene data show CDR1 as SQVTM and CDR2 as ANQGSEA. Trimming took 6 bases from V and 0 from J, leaving 12 bases between them. This CDR3 is built from 13 residues. This CDR3 is CSVVKDSSYEQYF. The CDR3 bases are TGCAGCGTAGTTAAAGATTCCTCCTACGAGCAGTACTTC.

The chain links TRBV29-1 to TRBJ2-3; D unresolved. Trimming left V 6 bases short and J 4 bases short, with 8 bases between. Per germline, CDR1 SQVTM and CDR2 ANQGSEA. The CDR3 is made up of 11 amino acids. In nucleotides, the CDR3 is TGCAGCGTACGGTGGTCAGATACGCAGTATTTT. This encodes CSVRWSDTQYF.